A selection of T cell receptor beta chains follows, all from one sample in a study of T-cell reconstitution after alpha-beta-depleted transplantation in children. Using its own MiXCR run on the PCR reads, TCRdb lists one record per CDR3 protein. Of some 200,000 distinct CDR3 sequences listed, around 9.5% are singletons. The sequenced sample was PBMCs from the stem cell graft donor, obtained from the stem cell graft. The receptors derive from a human donor who donated a stem cell graft to a child with acute lymphoblastic leukemia. Both conserved end residues are part of each CDR3. The D gene is left open where the match is weak. Clone size is not always given. Where it is, it says once, few, many or a class for expanded clones.

CDR3 DNA,CDR3 protein,V gene,clone size,J gene,D gene
TGTGCCAGCAGTTTATGGGGGGTCGAGGGTACAGATGGCTACACCTTC,CASSLWGVEGTDGYTF,TRBV28,few,TRBJ1-2,.
TGTGCCATCAGCGAGCGGGGTTGGGAAGAGACCCAGTACTTC,CAISERGWEETQYF,TRBV10-3,.,TRBJ2-5,TRBD2
TGTGCCAGCACCTCCCCGAACCCGACTAGCCGCCCTGGGGCCAACGTCCTGACTTTC,CASTSPNPTSRPGANVLTF,TRBV9,.,TRBJ2-6,TRBD2
TGCGCCAGCAGCTCGCTAGCGGCCGGGGAGCTGTTTTTT,CASSSLAAGELFF,TRBV5-1,few,TRBJ2-2,TRBD2
TGTGCCAGCAGTTCACCCCCGTCAAGGGATGAGCAGTTCTTC,CASSSPPSRDEQFF,TRBV12-3/TRBV12-4,many,TRBJ2-1,.
TGTGCCAGCAGCTTTGGCTTTGCGGGGGCAGAGACCCAGTACTTC,CASSFGFAGAETQYF,TRBV7-2,.,TRBJ2-5,.
TGTGCCAGCTCACCTCCTAGCAGCGAGACCCAGTACTTC,CASSPPSSETQYF,TRBV18,few,TRBJ2-5,.
TGTGCCAGTACGCAAGGGCAGCTGTCCTACAATGAGCAGTTCTTC,CASTQGQLSYNEQFF,TRBV19,many,TRBJ2-1,.
TGTGCCAGCAGTTCTTTACAGGGGGCCCTCTCCTACAATGAGCAGTTCTTC,CASSSLQGALSYNEQFF,TRBV6-2/TRBV6-3,few,TRBJ2-1,TRBD1
TGTGCCACCAGCAGAGCGGTAGATACGCAGTATTTT,CATSRAVDTQYF,TRBV15,few,TRBJ2-3,.
TGTGCCAGCAGCTTGAGGCTGCAAGAGACCCAGTACTTC,CASSLRLQETQYF,TRBV5-5,few,TRBJ2-5,.
TGTGCCATCAGGCCGGGACCGATAGATTCACCCCTCCACTTT,CAIRPGPIDSPLHF,TRBV10-3,.,TRBJ1-6,.
TGCGCCAGCAGTCCCGAGCCAGGACCCTACGAGCAGTACTTC,CASSPEPGPYEQYF,TRBV5-1,few,TRBJ2-7,.
TGTGCCAGCAGCGGAAGCGGGAACACAGATACGCAGTATTTT,CASSGSGNTDTQYF,TRBV5-4,few,TRBJ2-3,TRBD2
TGTGCCAGCAGTTACGGCAAGTACCAAGAGACCCAGTACTTC,CASSYGKYQETQYF,TRBV6-5,many,TRBJ2-5,.
TGCGCCAGCAGCCAAGATGTAGAACGGAACTATGGCTACACCTTC,CASSQDVERNYGYTF,TRBV4-3,.,TRBJ1-2,.
TGTGCCAGCAGCGACAGTGCTAACTATGGCTACACCTTC,CASSDSANYGYTF,TRBV6-1,few,TRBJ1-2,.
TGCGCCAGCAGCTGGACAGGAATGAACACTGAAGCTTTCTTT,CASSWTGMNTEAFF,TRBV5-1,.,TRBJ1-1,TRBD1
TGTGCCAGCAGCTTAATCCCGACTTTTGGGTGGAGCTCCTATAATTCACCCCTCCACTTT,CASSLIPTFGWSSYNSPLHF,TRBV11-1,many,TRBJ1-6,.
TGTGCCAGCAGCCCAAACTTACAAGAGACCCAGTACTTC,CASSPNLQETQYF,TRBV5-6,many,TRBJ2-5,.
TGCGCCAGCAGCTTGGGGGGATTCGGCTACGAGCAGTACTTC,CASSLGGFGYEQYF,TRBV5-1,many,TRBJ2-7,.
TGCGCCAGCAGCACAACGAGGGATACGCAGTATTTT,CASSTTRDTQYF,TRBV5-1,few,TRBJ2-3,.
TGTGCCAGCAGTGGAGACAGAGATTCACCCCTCCACTTT,CASSGDRDSPLHF,TRBV6-1,few,TRBJ1-6,.
TGTGCCAGCAGTCCCCTTCGCGGAGGGGCCCCTGGAAACACCATATATTTT,CASSPLRGGAPGNTIYF,TRBV27,many,TRBJ1-3,.
TGTGCCAGCAGTTTATGGGGCGGAGGTAACACTGAAGCTTTCTTT,CASSLWGGGNTEAFF,TRBV12-3/TRBV12-4,few,TRBJ1-1,.